This T cell receptor beta chain stems from a study of blood T cell repertoires in COVID-19. Background on the study: From T cells, B-cell-depleted T cells, or PBMCs came the material, which was cDNA or gDNA.

TCRdb's copy holds only in-frame clones and misses some; the assay was immunoSEQ multiplex PCR. The table has about 180,000 clones, more than 65% seen once. The CDR3 is 13 residues long. The germline V gene has CDR1 SGHNT and CDR2 YYREEE (reference sequence). V gave up 2 bases and J gave up 3 bases, with 8 bases separating them. The chain joins TRBV5-4 to TRBJ1-1; D is possibly TRBD1 (5 bases). The TCR was taken from a man in his sixties who had recovered from COVID-19. Source material: PBMCs or T cells enriched from blood (not recorded which). The CDR3 DNA sequence: TGTGCCAGCAGCTTTTCCAGGGACACTGAAGCTTTCTTT. This translates into CASSFSRDTEAFF.